What follows describes a single TCR beta chain. Antigen specificity is unknown. The CDR3 spans 19 residues. Looked up from germline, CDR1 is DFQATT and CDR2 is SNEGSKA (reference sequence). The ends lost 4 bases at V and 0 bases at J; junction bases unmatched: 13. The record originates from a study of blood T cells in healthy people across ages. Whole-study results and caveats: Per million T cells, TCR beta diversity dropped about linearly as age rose. Aged donors had fewer naive CD4+ cells and lower diversity than long-lived donors.

Per individual sample, total RNA of at least 5 micrograms was extracted. Next came a second PCR, run for about 6 to 12 cycles, which used a sample-barcoded 5' primer along with a J-beta primer mix. TCRdb passed the 5' RACE reads through MiXCR, listing each CDR3 protein once. The table shows 700,000 or so distinct CDR3 sequences, with approximately 40% occurring only once. V is TRBV20-1 and J is TRBJ2-7, with TRBD2 matching over 15 bases. The source is a man aged 80 or over in good health. Sequenced: blood. DNA for the CDR3: TGCAGTGCTAAACGCAACCCCGGACTAGCGGGAGGGAGCTCCTACGAGCAGTACTTC. Its protein product is CSAKRNPGLAGGSSYEQYF.